The T cell receptor (beta chain) described here comes from a study of blood T cell repertoires in COVID-19. Per the original methods: Reference gene primer amplification in the assay estimated nucleated cell counts. Sequenced by immunoSEQ multiplex PCR; TCRdb stores in-frame clones only, minus some. V and J calls and clone size are copied from that table; D and trimming were computed from the DNA. This sample yields under 300,000 clones, of which about 76% are seen a single time; around 2.9% belongs to the top ten. The CDR3 has 12 residues. V dropped 4 bases and J dropped 3 bases, with 6 bases sitting between them. Germline CDR1 is MNHEY and CDR2 is SVGAGI.

The material sequenced was peripheral blood. V usage is TRBV6-5 and J usage is TRBJ1-2; no clear D gene. The origin of this receptor is a woman in her sixties or seventies with active or convalescent COVID-19. CDR3 amino acids: CASSSRDYGYTF. CDR3 bases: TGTGCCAGCAGTTCCCGGGACTATGGCTACACCTTC.